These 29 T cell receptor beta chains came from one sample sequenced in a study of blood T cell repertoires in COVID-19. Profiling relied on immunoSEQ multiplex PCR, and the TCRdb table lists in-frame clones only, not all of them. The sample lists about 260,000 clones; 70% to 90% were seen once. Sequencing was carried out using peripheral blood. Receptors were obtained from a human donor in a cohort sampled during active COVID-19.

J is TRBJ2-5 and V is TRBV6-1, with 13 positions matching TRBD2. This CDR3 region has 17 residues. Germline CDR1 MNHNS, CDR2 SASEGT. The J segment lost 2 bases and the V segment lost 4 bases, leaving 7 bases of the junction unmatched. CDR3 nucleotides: TGTGCCAGCAGTGCCATGGGACTAGCGGGGACTCAAGAGACCCAGTACTTC. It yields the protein CASSAMGLAGTQETQYF.

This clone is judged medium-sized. CDR3 nucleotide sequence: TGTGCCAGCAGCGCCCCACAGGGGTTGAACACTGAAGCTTTCTTT. It encodes CASSAPQGLNTEAFF. This rearrangement joins TRBV9 to TRBJ1-1, with 7 bases matching TRBD1. The germline V gene encodes CDR1 SGDLS and CDR2 YYNGEE. This CDR3 spans 15 amino acids. The V gene end was trimmed by 3 bases and the J gene end by 0 bases; junction bases not matched to a gene: 5.

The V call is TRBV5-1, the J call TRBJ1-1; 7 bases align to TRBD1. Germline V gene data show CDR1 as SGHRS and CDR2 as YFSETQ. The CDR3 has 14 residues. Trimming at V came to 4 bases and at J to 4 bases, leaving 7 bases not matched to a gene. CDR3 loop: CASSARQGGTEAFF. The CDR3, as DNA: TGCGCCAGCAGCGCCAGACAGGGAGGCACTGAAGCTTTCTTT.

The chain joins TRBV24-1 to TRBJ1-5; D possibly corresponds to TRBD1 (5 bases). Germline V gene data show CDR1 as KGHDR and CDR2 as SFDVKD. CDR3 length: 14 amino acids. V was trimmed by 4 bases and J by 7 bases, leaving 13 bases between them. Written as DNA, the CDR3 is TGTGCCACCAGTGACGCAGGGAGGTCACAGCCCCAGCATTTT. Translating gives CATSDAGRSQPQHF.

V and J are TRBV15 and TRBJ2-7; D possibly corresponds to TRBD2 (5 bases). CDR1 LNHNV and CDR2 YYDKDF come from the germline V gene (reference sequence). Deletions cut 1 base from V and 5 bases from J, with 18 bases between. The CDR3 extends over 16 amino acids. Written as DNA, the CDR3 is TGTGCCACCAGCAGAGGTCTTGGCGGAGGAGAGGACGAGCAGTACTTC. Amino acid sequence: CATSRGLGGGEDEQYF.

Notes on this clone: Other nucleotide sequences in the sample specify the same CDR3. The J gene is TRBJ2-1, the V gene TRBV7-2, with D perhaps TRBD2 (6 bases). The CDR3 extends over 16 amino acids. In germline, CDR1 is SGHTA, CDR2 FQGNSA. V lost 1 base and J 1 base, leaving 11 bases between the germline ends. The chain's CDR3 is CASSLVGGGSYNEQFF. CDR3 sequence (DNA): TGTGCCAGCAGCTTAGTGGGGGGAGGATCCTACAATGAGCAGTTCTTC. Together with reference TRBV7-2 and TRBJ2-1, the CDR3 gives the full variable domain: GAGVSQSPSNKVTEKGKDVELRCDPISGHTALYWYRQSLGQGLEFLIYFQGNSAPDKSGLPSDRFSAERTGGSVSTLTIQRTQQEDSAVYLCASSLVGGGSYNEQFFGPGTRLTVL.

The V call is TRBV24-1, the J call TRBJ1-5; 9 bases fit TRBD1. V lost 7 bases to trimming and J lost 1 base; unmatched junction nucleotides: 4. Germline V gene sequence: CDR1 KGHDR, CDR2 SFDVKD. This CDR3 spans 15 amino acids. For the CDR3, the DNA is TGTGCCACCAGACAGGGGGCGCGGAGCAATCAGCCCCAGCATTTT. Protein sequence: CATRQGARSNQPQHF.

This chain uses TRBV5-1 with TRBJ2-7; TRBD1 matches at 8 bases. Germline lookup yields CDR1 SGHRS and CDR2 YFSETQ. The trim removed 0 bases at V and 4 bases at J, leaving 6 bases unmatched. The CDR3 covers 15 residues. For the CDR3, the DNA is TGCGCCAGCAGCTTGGTGGGACAGGCCCGTTACGAGCAGTACTTC. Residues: CASSLVGQARYEQYF.

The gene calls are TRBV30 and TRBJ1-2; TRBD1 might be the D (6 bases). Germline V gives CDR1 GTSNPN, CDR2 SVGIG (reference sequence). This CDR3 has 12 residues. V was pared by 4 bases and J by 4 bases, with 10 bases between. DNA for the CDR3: TGTGCCTGGACATTGGACAGCTATGGCTACACCTTC. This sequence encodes CAWTLDSYGYTF.

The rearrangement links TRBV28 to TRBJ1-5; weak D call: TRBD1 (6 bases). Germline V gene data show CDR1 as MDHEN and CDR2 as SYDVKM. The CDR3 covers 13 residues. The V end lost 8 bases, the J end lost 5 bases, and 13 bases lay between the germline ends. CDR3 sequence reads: CASQQGGYQPQHF. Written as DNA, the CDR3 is TGTGCCAGCCAACAGGGTGGGTATCAGCCCCAGCATTTT.

The CDR3 bases are TGCGCCAGCAGTCCCACAGGGGAATCTGAAGCTTTCTTT. It encodes CASSPTGESEAFF. The chain combines TRBV5-1 with TRBJ1-1; TRBD1 agrees at 7 bases. CDR3 length: 13 residues. The V segment lost 5 bases and the J segment 6 bases; nucleotides outside the gene matches: 7. Germline lookup yields CDR1 SGHRS and CDR2 YFSETQ.

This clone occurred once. The CDR3 bases are TGTGCCAGCAGCGCCGGACAGGGAACAAATGAAAAACTGTTTTTT. This encodes CASSAGQGTNEKLFF. The rearrangement uses TRBV11-3 and TRBJ1-4, with 8 nucleotides matching TRBD1. Germline V lookup: CDR1 SGHNT, CDR2 YENEEA. J lost 5 bases, V lost 5 bases, and 7 bases had no gene match. The CDR3 has 15 amino acids.

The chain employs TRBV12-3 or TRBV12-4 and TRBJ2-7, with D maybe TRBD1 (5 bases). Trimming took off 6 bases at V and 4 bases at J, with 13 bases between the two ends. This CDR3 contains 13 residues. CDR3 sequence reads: CASSQGWLYEQYF. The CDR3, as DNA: TGTGCCAGCAGCCAGGGATGGCTTTACGAGCAGTACTTC.

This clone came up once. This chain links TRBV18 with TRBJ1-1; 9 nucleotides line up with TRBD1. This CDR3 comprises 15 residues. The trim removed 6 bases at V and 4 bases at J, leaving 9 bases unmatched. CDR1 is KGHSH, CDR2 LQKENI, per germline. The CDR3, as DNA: TGTGCCAGCTCGACAACGGGACAGGGAGCCACTGAAGCTTTCTTT. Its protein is CASSTTGQGATEAFF.

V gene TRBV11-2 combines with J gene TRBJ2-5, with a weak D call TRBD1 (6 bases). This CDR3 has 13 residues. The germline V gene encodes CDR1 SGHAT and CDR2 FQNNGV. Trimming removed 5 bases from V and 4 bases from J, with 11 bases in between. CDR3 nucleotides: TGTGCCAGCAGCCGACAGGTAGTAGAGACCCAGTACTTC. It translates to CASSRQVVETQYF.

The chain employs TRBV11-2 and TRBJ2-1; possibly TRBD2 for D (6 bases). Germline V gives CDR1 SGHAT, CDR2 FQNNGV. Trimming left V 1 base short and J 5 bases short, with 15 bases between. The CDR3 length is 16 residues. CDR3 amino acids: CASSLGLRGPHNEQFF. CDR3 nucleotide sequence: TGTGCCAGCAGCTTAGGTCTGCGGGGCCCCCACAATGAGCAGTTCTTC.

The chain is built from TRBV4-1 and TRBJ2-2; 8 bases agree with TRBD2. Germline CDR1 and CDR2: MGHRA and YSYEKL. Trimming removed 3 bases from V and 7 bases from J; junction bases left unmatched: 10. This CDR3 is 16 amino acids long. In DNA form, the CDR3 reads TGCGCCAGCAGCCAGGGCCGCGGGGGGCCGGTCGGGGAGCTGTTTTTT. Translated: CASSQGRGGPVGELFF.

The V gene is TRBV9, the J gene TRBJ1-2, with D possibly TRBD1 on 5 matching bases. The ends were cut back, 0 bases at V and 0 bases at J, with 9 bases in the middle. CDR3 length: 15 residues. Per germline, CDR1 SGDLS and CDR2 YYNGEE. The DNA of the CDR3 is TGTGCCAGCAGCGTAGATCCGGGGGCTAACTATGGCTACACCTTC. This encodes CASSVDPGANYGYTF. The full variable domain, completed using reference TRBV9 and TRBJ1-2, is DSGVTQTPKHLITATGQRVTLRCSPRSGDLSVYWYQQSLDQGLQFLIQYYNGEERAKGNILERFSAQQFPDLHSELNLSSLELGDSALYFCASSVDPGANYGYTFGSGTRLTVV.

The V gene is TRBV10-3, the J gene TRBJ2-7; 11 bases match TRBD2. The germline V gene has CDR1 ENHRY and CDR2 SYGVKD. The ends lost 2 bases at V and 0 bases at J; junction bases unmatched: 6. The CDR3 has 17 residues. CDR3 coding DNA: TGTGCCATCAGTGAGGGACTAGCGGGTTTAAGCTCCTACGAGCAGTACTTC. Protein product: CAISEGLAGLSSYEQYF.

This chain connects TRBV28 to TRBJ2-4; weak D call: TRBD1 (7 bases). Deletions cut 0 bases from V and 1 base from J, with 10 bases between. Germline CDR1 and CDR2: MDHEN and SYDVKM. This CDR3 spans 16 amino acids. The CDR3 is CASSLWAGGAKNIQYF. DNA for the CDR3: TGTGCCAGCAGTTTATGGGCAGGGGGGGCCAAAAACATTCAGTACTTC.

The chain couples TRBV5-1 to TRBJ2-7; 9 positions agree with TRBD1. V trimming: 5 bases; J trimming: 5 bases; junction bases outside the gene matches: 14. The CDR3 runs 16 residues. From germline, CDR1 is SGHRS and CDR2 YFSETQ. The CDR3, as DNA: TGCGCCAGCAGGCTCTCTACCGGGACAGGGATCCACGAGCAGTACTTC. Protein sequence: CASRLSTGTGIHEQYF.

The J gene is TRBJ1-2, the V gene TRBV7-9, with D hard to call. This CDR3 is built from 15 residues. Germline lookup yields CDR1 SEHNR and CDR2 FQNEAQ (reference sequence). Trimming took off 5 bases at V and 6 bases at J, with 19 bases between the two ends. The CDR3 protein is CASSPPQVGAHGYTF. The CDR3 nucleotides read TGTGCCAGCAGCCCCCCCCAGGTTGGTGCCCATGGCTACACCTTC.

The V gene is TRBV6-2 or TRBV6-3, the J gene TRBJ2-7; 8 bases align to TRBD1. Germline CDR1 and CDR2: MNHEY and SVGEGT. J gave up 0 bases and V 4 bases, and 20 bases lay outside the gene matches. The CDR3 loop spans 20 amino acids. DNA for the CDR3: TGTGCCAGCAGTTCGGACGCCGGGACAGGAGGGAATGGTATCTCCTACGAGCAGTACTTC. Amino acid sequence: CASSSDAGTGGNGISYEQYF.

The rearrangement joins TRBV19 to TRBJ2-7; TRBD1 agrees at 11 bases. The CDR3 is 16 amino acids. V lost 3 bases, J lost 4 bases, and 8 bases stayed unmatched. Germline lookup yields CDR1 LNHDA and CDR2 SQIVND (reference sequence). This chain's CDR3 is CASSIGQGTGGYEQYF. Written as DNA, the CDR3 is TGTGCCAGTAGTATTGGGCAAGGGACAGGGGGATACGAGCAGTACTTC.

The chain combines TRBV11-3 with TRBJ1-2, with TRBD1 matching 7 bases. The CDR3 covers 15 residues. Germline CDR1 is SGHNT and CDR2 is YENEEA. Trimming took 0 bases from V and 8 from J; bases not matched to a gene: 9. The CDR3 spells CASSLDRKGARGYTF. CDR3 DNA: TGTGCCAGCAGCTTAGATCGAAAGGGGGCAAGGGGCTACACCTTC.

DNA for the CDR3: TGTGCCAGCAGTTACTCTGCAGGGTGGGACATTCAGTACTTC. It is translated as CASSYSAGWDIQYF. This chain joins TRBV6-2 or TRBV6-3 and TRBJ2-4, with D perhaps matching TRBD1 (5 bases). V lost 0 bases and J 8 bases, leaving 11 bases between the germline ends. The CDR3 is 14 residues long. Germline CDR1 and CDR2: MNHEY and SVGEGT.

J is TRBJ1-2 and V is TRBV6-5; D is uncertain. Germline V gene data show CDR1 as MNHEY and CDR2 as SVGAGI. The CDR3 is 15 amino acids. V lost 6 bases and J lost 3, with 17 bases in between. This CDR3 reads CASRAEVRMDYGYTF. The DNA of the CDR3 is TGTGCCAGCAGGGCGGAGGTAAGAATGGACTATGGCTACACCTTC.

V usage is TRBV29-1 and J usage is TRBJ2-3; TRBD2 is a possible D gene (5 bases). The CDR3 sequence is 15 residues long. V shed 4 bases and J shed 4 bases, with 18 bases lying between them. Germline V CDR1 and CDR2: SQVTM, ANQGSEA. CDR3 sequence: CSVVGGSHRADTQYF. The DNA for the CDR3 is TGCAGCGTTGTCGGTGGGAGCCACCGGGCAGATACGCAGTATTTT.

This chain's CDR3 is CASSLGPGGADTQYF. The DNA of the CDR3 is TGTGCCAGCAGCCTAGGGCCTGGGGGCGCAGATACGCAGTATTTT. The rearrangement links TRBV27 to TRBJ2-3, with a possible D match to TRBD1 (6 bases). The V gene lost 6 bases and the J gene lost 4 bases, with 17 bases spanning the gap. Per the germline V gene, CDR1 is MNHEY and CDR2 is SMNVEV (reference sequence). The CDR3 sequence is 15 residues long.